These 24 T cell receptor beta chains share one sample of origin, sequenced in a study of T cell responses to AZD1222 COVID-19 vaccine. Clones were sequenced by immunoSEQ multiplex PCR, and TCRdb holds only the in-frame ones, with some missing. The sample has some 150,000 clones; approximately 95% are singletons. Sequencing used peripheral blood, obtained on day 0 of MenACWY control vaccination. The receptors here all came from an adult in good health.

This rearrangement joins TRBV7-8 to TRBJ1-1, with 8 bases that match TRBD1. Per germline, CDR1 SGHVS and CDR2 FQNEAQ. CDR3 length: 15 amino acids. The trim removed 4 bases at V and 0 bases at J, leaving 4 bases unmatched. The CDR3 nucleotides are TGTGCCAGCAGCTCTGGGACAGGTTTGAACACTGAAGCTTTCTTT. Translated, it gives CASSSGTGLNTEAFF.

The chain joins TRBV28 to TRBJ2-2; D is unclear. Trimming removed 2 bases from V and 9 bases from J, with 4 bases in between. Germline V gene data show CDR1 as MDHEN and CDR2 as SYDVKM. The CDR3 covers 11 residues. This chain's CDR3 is CASSLNRELFF. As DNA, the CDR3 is TGTGCCAGCAGTTTAAATCGGGAGCTGTTTTTT.

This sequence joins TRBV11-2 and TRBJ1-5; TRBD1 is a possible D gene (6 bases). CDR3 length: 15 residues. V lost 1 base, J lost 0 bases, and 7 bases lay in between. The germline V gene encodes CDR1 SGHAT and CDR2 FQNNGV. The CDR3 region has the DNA TGTGCCAGCAGCTTAGGGACAGTTAGCAATCAGCCCCAGCATTTT. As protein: CASSLGTVSNQPQHF.

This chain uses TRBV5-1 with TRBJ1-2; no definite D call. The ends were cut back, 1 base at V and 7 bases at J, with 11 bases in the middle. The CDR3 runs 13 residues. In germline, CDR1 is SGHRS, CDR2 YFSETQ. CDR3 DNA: TGCGCCAGCAGCTTGACGTCCGGTGGTGGCTACACCTTC. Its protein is CASSLTSGGGYTF.

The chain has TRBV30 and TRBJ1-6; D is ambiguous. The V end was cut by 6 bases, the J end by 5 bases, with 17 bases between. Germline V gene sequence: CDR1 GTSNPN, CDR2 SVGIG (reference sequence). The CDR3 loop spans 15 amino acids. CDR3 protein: CACLLGSPNNSPLHF. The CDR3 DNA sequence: TGTGCCTGCCTATTGGGGTCACCTAATAATTCACCCCTCCACTTT. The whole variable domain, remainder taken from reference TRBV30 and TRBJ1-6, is SQTIHQWPATLVQPVGSPLSLECTVEGTSNPNLYWYRQAAGRGLQLLFYSVGIGQISSEVPQNLSASRPQDRQFILSSKKLLLSDSGFYLCACLLGSPNNSPLHFGNGTRLTVT.

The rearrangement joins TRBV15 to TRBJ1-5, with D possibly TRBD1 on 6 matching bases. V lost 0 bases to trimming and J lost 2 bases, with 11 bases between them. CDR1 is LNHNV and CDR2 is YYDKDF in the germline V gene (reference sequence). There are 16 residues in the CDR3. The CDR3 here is CATSRERGGGNQPQHF. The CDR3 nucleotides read TGTGCCACCAGCAGAGAAAGGGGGGGTGGCAATCAGCCCCAGCATTTT.

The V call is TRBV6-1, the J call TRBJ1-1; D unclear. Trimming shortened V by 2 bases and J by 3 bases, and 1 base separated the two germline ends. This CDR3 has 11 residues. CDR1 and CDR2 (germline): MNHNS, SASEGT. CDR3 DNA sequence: TGTGCCAGCAGTGAATACACTGAAGCTTTCTTT. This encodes CASSEYTEAFF.

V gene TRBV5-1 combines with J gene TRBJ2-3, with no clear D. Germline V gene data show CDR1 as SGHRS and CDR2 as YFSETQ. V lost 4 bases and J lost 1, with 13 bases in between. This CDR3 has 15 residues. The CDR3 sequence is CASSISHSGTDTQYF. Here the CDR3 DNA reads TGCGCCAGCAGCATTAGCCATTCGGGCACAGATACGCAGTATTTT.

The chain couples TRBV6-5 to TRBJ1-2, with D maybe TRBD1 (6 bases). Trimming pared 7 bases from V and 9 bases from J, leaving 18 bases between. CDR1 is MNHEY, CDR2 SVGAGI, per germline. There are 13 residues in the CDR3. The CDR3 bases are TGTGCCAGCAAAGAACAGGGCTCGTATAGCTACACCTTC. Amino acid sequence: CASKEQGSYSYTF.

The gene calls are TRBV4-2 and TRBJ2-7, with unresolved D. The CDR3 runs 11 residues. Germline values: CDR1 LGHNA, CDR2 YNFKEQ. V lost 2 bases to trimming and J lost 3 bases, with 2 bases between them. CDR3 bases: TGTGCCAGCAGCCAAAACTACGAGCAGTACTTC. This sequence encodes CASSQNYEQYF.

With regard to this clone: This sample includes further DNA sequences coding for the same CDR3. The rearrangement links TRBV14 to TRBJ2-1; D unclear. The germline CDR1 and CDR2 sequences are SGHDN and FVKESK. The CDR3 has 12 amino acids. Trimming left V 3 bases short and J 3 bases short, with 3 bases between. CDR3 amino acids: CASSQNYNEQFF. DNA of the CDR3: TGTGCCAGCAGCCAGAACTACAATGAGCAGTTCTTC.

This CDR3 reads CASSLLRTEAFF. In DNA form, the CDR3 reads TGTGCCAGCAGTCTATTGCGAACTGAAGCTTTCTTT. This sequence joins TRBV28 and TRBJ1-1; D gene unclear. Trimming pared 5 bases from V and 5 bases from J, leaving 9 bases between. The CDR3 spans 12 residues. In germline, CDR1 is MDHEN, CDR2 SYDVKM.

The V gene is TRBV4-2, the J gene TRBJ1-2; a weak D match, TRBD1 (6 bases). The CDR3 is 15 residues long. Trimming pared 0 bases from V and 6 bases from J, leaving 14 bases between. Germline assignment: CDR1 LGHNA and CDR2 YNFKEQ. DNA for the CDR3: TGTGCCAGCAGCCAAGAGTATTCAGGGGACGATGGCTACACCTTC. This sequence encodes CASSQEYSGDDGYTF.

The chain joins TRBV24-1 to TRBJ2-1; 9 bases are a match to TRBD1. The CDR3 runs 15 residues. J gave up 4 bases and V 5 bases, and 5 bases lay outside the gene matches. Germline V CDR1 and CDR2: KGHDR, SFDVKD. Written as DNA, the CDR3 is TGTGCCACCAGTGCCGGACAGGGGTTTTACAATGAGCAGTTCTTC. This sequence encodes CATSAGQGFYNEQFF.

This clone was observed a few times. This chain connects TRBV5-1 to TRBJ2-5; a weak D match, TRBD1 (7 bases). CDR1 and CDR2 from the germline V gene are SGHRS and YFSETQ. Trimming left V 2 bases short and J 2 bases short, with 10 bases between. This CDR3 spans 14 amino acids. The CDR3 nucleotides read TGCGCCAGCAGCTTTGCGGGACAGCAAGAGACCCAGTACTTC. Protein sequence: CASSFAGQQETQYF.

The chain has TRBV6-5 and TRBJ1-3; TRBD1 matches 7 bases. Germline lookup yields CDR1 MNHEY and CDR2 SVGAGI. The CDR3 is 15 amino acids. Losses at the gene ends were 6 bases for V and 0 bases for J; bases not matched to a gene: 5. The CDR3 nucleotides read TGTGCCAGCAGAGAGACAGGGTCCTCTGGAAACACCATATATTTT. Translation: CASRETGSSGNTIYF.

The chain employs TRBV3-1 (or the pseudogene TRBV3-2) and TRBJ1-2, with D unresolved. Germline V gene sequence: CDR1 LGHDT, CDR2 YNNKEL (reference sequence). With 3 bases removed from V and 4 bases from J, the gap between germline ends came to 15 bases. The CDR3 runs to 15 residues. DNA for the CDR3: TGTGCCAGCAGCCACCGTTCGGCGGATCTCTATGGCTACACCTTC. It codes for CASSHRSADLYGYTF.

Written as DNA, the CDR3 is TGTGCCAGCAGCTTCGGAAGTCGACTAGGGGGAGGAGAGACCCAGTACTTC. Protein sequence: CASSFGSRLGGGETQYF. The V call is TRBV5-8, the J call TRBJ2-5; D tentatively fits TRBD1 or TRBD2 (6 bases each). The CDR3 has 17 residues. Trimming took 2 bases from V and 4 from J, leaving 21 bases between them. Germline lookup yields CDR1 SGHTS and CDR2 YDEGEE.

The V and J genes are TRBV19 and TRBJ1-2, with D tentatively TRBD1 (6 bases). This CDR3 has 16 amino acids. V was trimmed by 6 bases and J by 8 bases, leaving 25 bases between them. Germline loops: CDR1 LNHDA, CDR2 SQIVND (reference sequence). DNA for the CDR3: TGTGCCAGTAGAGTCACAGGGATCTATTCTCGTCAAGGCTACACCTTC. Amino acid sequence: CASRVTGIYSRQGYTF.

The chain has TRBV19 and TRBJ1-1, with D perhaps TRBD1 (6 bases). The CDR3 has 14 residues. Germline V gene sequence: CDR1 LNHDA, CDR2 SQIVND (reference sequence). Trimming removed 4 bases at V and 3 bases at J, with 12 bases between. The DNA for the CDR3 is TGTGCCAGTAGTACCCAACAGGGATACACTGAAGCTTTCTTT. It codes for CASSTQQGYTEAFF.

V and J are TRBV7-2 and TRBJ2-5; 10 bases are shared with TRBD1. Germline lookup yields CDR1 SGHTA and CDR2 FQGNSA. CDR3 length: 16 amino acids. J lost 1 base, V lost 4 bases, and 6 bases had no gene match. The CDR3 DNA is TGTGCCAGCAGCTATAGGGACAGGGGTTTCCAAGAGACCCAGTACTTC. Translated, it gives CASSYRDRGFQETQYF.

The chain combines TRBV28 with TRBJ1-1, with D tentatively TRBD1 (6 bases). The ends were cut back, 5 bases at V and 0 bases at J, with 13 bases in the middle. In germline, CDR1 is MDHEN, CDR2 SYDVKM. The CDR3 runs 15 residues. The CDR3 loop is CASSRPTGLNTEAFF. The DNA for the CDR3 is TGTGCCAGCAGTCGACCGACAGGATTGAACACTGAAGCTTTCTTT.

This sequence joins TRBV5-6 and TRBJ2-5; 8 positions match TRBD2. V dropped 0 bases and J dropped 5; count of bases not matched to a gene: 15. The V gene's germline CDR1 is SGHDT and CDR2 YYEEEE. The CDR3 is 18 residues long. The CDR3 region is CASSLADRRAGAWETQYF. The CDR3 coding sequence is TGTGCCAGCAGCTTGGCCGACCGGAGAGCGGGAGCATGGGAGACCCAGTACTTC.

In DNA, the CDR3 is TGTGCCAGCAGCCAAGTAGGCAGGGGACTGGAGACCCAGTACTTC. It encodes CASSQVGRGLETQYF. The chain recombines TRBV4-2 with TRBJ2-5; possibly TRBD1 or TRBD2 for D (6 bases each). The CDR3 covers 15 residues. Trimming removed 1 base at V and 5 bases at J, with 14 bases between. Germline lookup yields CDR1 LGHNA and CDR2 YNFKEQ.